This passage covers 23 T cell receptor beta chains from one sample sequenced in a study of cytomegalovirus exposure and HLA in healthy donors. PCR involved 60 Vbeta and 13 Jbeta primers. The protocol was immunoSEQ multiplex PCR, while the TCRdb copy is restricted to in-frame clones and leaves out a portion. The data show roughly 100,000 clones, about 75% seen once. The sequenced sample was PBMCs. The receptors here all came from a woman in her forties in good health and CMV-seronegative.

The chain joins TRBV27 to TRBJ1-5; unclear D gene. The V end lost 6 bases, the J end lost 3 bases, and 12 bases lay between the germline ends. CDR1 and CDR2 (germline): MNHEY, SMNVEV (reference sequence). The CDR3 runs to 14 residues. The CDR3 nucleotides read TGTGCCAGCAGCTTTGGCAGGAACAATCAGCCCCAGCATTTT. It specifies CASSFGRNNQPQHF.

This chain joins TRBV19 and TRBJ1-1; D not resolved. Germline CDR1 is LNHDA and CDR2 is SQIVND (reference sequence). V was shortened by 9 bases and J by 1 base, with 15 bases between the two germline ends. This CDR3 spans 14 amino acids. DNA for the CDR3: TGTGCCAGCGATATGGGCCTTCCGAACACTGAAGCTTTCTTT. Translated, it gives CASDMGLPNTEAFF.

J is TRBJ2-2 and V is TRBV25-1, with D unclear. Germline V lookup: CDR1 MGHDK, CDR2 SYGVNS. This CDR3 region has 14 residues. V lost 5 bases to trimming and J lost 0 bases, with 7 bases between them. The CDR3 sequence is CASSRETNTGELFF. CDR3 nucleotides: TGTGCCAGCAGTCGCGAAACGAACACCGGGGAGCTGTTTTTT.

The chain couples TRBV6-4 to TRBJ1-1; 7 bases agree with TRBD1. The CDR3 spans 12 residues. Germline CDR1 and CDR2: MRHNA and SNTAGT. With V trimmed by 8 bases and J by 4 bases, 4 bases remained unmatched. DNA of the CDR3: TGTGCCAGCGGACAGGTCGGCACTGAAGCTTTCTTT. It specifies CASGQVGTEAFF.

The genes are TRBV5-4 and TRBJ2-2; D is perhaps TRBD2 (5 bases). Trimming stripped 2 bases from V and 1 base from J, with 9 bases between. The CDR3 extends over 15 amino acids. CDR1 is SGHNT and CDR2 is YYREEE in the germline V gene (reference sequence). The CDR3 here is CASSFHRGNTGELFF. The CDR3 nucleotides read TGTGCCAGCAGCTTCCACCGGGGGAACACCGGGGAGCTGTTTTTT.

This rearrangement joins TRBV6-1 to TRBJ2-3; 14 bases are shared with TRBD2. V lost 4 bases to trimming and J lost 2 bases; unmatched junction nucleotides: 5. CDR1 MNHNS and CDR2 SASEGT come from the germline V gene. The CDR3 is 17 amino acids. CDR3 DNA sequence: TGTGCCAGCAGTGGGGGACTAGCGGGGGTGCTCACAGATACGCAGTATTTT. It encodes CASSGGLAGVLTDTQYF.

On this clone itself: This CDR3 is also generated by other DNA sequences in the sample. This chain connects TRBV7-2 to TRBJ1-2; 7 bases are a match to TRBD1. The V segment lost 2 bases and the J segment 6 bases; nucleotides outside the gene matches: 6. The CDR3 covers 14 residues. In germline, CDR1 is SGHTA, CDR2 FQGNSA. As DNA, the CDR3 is TGTGCCAGCAGCTTAAGGAGACAGGGTGATGGCTACACCTTC. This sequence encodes CASSLRRQGDGYTF.

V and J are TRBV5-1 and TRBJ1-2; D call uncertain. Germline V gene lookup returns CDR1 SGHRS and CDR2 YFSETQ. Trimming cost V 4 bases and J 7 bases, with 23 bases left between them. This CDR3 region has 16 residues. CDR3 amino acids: CASSQTGGVDATGYTF. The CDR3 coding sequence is TGCGCCAGCAGCCAAACGGGCGGGGTTGATGCAACTGGCTACACCTTC. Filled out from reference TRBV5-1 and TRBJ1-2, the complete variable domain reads KAGVTQTPRYLIKTRGQQVTLSCSPISGHRSVSWYQQTPGQGLQFLFEYFSETQRNKGNFPGRFSGRQFSNSRSEMNVSTLELGDSALYLCASSQTGGVDATGYTFGSGTRLTVV.

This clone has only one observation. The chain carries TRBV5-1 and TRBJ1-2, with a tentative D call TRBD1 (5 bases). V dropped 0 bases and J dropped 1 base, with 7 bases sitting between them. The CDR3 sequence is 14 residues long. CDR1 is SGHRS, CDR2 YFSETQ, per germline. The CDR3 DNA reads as TGCGCCAGCAGCTTGGGAGACAGTAACTATGGCTACACCTTC. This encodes CASSLGDSNYGYTF.

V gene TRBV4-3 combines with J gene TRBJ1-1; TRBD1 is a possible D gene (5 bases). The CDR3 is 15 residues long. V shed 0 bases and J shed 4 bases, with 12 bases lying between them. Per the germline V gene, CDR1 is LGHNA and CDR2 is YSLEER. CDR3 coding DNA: TGCGCCAGCAGCCAAGAAAAGGGGTACGGCACTGAAGCTTTCTTT. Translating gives CASSQEKGYGTEAFF.

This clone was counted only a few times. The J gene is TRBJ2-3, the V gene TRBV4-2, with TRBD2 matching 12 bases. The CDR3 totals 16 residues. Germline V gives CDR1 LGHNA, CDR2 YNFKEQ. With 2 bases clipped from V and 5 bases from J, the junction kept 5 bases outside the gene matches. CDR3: CASSQLAGGRGDTQYF. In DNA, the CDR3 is TGTGCCAGCAGCCAACTAGCGGGGGGGCGGGGAGATACGCAGTATTTT.

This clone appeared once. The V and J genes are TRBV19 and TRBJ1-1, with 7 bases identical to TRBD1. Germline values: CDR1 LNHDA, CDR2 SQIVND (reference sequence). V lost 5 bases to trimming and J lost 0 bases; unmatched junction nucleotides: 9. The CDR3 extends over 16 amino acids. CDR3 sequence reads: CASSLETGTMNTEAFF. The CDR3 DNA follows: TGTGCCAGTAGTCTCGAGACAGGGACCATGAACACTGAAGCTTTCTTT.

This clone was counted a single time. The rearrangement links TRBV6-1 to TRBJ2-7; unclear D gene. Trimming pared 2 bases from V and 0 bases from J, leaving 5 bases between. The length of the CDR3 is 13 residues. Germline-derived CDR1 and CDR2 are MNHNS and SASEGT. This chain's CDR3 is CASSEYSSYEQYF. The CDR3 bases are TGTGCCAGCAGTGAATATTCCTCCTACGAGCAGTACTTC.

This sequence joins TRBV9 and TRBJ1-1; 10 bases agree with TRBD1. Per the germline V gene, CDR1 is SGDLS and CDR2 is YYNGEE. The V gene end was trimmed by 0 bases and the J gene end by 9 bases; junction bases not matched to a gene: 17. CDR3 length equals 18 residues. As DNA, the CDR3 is TGTGCCAGCAGCGTAGACAATCGGACAGGGGGTTGGGGGGTTCAAGCTTTCTTT. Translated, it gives CASSVDNRTGGWGVQAFF.

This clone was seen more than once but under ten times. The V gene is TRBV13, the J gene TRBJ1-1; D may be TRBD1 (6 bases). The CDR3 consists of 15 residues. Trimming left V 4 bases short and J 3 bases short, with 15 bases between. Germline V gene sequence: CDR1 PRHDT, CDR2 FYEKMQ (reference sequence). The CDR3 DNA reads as TGTGCCAGCAGCTATCTCAGGGGTAGCGACACTGAAGCTTTCTTT. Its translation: CASSYLRGSDTEAFF. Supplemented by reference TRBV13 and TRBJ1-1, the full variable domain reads AAGVIQSPRHLIKEKRETATLKCYPIPRHDTVYWYQQGPGQDPQFLISFYEKMQSDKGSIPDRFSAQQFSDYHSELNMSSLELGDSALYFCASSYLRGSDTEAFFGQGTRLTVV.

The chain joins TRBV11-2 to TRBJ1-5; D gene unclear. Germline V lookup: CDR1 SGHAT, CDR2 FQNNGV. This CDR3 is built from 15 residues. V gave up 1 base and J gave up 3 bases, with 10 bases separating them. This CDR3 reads CASSLGGLDNQPQHF. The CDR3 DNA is TGTGCCAGCAGCTTAGGAGGGTTGGACAATCAGCCCCAGCATTTT.

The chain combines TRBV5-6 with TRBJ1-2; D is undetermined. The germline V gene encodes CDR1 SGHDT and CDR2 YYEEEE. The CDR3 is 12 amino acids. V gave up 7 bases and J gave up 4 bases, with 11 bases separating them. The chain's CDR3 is CASEALGYGYTF. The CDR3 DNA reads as TGTGCCAGCGAGGCCCTCGGCTATGGCTACACCTTC.

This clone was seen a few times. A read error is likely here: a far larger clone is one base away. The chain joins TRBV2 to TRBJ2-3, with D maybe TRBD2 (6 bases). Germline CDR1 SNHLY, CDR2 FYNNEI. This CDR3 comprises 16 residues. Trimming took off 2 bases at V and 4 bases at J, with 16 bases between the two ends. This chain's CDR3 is CASSEWASAGPDTQYF. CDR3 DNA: TGTGCCAGCAGTGAATGGGCATCCGCGGGGCCAGATACGCAGTATTTT.

The CDR3 DNA sequence: TGTGCCAGCAGCTTAGATCAGGTTACCCACGAGCAGTACTTC. Translating it yields CASSLDQVTHEQYF. The V gene is TRBV11-2, the J gene TRBJ2-7, with D hard to call. V shed 0 bases and J shed 5 bases, with 11 bases lying between them. The CDR3 sequence is 14 residues long. Germline values: CDR1 SGHAT, CDR2 FQNNGV.

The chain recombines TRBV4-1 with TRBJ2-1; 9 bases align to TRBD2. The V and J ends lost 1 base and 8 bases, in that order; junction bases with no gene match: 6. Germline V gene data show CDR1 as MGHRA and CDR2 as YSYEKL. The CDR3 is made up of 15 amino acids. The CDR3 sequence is CASSQGGLAYDEQFF. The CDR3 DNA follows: TGCGCCAGCAGCCAAGGAGGACTAGCGTATGATGAGCAGTTCTTC.

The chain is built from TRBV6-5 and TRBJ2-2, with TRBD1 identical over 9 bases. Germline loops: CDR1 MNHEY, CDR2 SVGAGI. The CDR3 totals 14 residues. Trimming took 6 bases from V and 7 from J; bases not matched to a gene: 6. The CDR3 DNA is TGTGCCAGCAGCTCGACAGGGGGAAGCGGGGAGCTGTTTTTT. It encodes CASSSTGGSGELFF.

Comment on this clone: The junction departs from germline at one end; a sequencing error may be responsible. In DNA form, the CDR3 reads TGTGCCACTAGTTTGGGACAGGGGAGGGAGACCCAGTACTTC. It translates to CATSLGQGRETQYF. This chain links TRBV19 with TRBJ2-5; 10 bases agree with TRBD1. The CDR3 spans 14 residues. Germline CDR1 reads LNHDA; CDR2 reads SQIVND (reference sequence).

CDR3 sequence: CASSSRAGGDYGYTF. The CDR3 DNA follows: TGCGCCAGCAGCTCACGTGCGGGTGGAGACTATGGCTACACCTTC. The rearrangement links TRBV5-1 to TRBJ1-2; D uncertain. V lost 3 bases to trimming and J lost 3 bases, with 15 bases between them. Germline loops: CDR1 SGHRS, CDR2 YFSETQ. The CDR3 spans 15 residues.